The 9 T cell receptor beta chains below come from one sample, sequenced in a study of Tregs in tolerant kidney transplant recipients. TCRdb's copy holds only in-frame clones and misses some; the assay was immunoSEQ multiplex PCR. The sample has some 60,000 clones, 83% seen once. Sequenced: CD4+ T cells from blood. These receptors were collected from a human donor in good health.

The rearrangement uses TRBV7-9 and TRBJ2-2; tentatively, D is TRBD1 (6 bases). Germline V gives CDR1 SEHNR, CDR2 FQNEAQ (reference sequence). The CDR3 spans 16 residues. V was pared by 4 bases and J by 1 base, with 13 bases between. The CDR3 DNA reads TGTGCCAGCAGCTCCACATGGGGGCAGAACACCGGGGAGCTGTTTTTT. This translates into CASSSTWGQNTGELFF.

V and J are TRBV5-4 and TRBJ1-6, with unresolved D. The germline V and J ends were trimmed by 0 bases and 7 bases, with 8 bases remaining between them. Germline CDR1 SGHNT, CDR2 YYREEE (reference sequence). The CDR3 totals 14 residues. In nucleotides, the CDR3 is TGTGCCAGCAGCTTGGGGGGTACGAATTCACCCCTCCACTTT. It is translated as CASSLGGTNSPLHF.

The V gene is TRBV4-1, the J gene TRBJ1-1; D is undetermined. Germline CDR1 is MGHRA and CDR2 is YSYEKL. The ends were cut back, 0 bases at V and 3 bases at J, with 23 bases in the middle. CDR3 size: 19 residues. The CDR3 is CASSQDDSFLVSRDTEAFF. In nucleotides, the CDR3 is TGCGCCAGCAGCCAAGATGATAGTTTTCTGGTTTCCCGGGACACTGAAGCTTTCTTT.

This sequence joins TRBV4-3 and TRBJ1-3, with a possible D match to TRBD1 (5 bases). V lost 1 base to trimming and J lost 0 bases, with 7 bases between them. This CDR3 comprises 15 residues. CDR1 is LGHNA and CDR2 is YSLEER in the germline V gene. The CDR3, as DNA: TGCGCCAGCAGCCAAGGCAGGGCCTCTGGAAACACCATATATTTT. It encodes CASSQGRASGNTIYF.

The chain carries TRBV12-5 and TRBJ1-5; 7 nucleotides match TRBD1. This CDR3 comprises 14 residues. The germline gives CDR1 LGHNT, CDR2 FRNRAP. The V gene end was trimmed by 3 bases and the J gene end by 7 bases; junction bases not matched to a gene: 6. In DNA form, the CDR3 reads TGTGCTAGTGGTTTTACAGGGGTTTACCAGCCCCAGCATTTT. Its translation is CASGFTGVYQPQHF.

This clone was seen more than once but under ten times. The chain carries TRBV27 and TRBJ2-7; D is tentatively TRBD1 or TRBD2 (5 bases each). From germline, CDR1 is MNHEY and CDR2 SMNVEV (reference sequence). This CDR3 contains 17 residues. Trimming left V 0 bases short and J 2 bases short, with 17 bases between. The CDR3 spells CASSLSVGRDRPYEQYF. Written as DNA, the CDR3 is TGTGCCAGCAGTTTATCGGTGGGTCGGGACCGACCCTACGAGCAGTACTTC.

The rearrangement uses TRBV7-9 and TRBJ2-7; D is uncertain. The germline CDR1 and CDR2 sequences are SEHNR and FQNEAQ (reference sequence). The V and J ends lost 3 bases and 6 bases respectively, with 18 bases between them. The CDR3 extends over 15 amino acids. The CDR3 bases are TGTGCCAGCAGCTTTTTAGGACCGCCGGTGAGCGAGCAGTACTTC. This encodes CASSFLGPPVSEQYF.

V is TRBV5-5 and J is TRBJ1-1; 7 bases map to TRBD1. CDR3 size: 15 residues. Trimming took 4 bases from V and 4 from J; bases not matched to a gene: 10. Germline CDR1 reads SGHKS; CDR2 reads YYEKEE (reference sequence). The CDR3 DNA is TGTGCCAGCAGCCCAAGGCGACAGGGACCCACTGAAGCTTTCTTT. Protein: CASSPRRQGPTEAFF.

The CDR3 region is CASAAYWGSGAGGPYEQYF. The CDR3 DNA is TGTGCCAGCGCAGCTTATTGGGGGAGTGGGGCGGGAGGGCCCTACGAGCAGTACTTC. The chain links TRBV7-8 to TRBJ2-7; 9 positions match TRBD2. V was clipped by 8 bases and J by 2 bases; unmatched bases: 22. CDR3 size: 19 residues. Germline lookup yields CDR1 SGHVS and CDR2 FQNEAQ. Together with reference TRBV7-8 and TRBJ2-7, the CDR3 gives the full variable domain: GAGVSQSPRYKVAKRGQDVALRCDPISGHVSLFWYQQALGQGPEFLTYFQNEAQLDKSGLPSDRFFAERPEGSVSTLKIQRTQQEDSAVYLCASAAYWGSGAGGPYEQYFGPGTRLTVT.